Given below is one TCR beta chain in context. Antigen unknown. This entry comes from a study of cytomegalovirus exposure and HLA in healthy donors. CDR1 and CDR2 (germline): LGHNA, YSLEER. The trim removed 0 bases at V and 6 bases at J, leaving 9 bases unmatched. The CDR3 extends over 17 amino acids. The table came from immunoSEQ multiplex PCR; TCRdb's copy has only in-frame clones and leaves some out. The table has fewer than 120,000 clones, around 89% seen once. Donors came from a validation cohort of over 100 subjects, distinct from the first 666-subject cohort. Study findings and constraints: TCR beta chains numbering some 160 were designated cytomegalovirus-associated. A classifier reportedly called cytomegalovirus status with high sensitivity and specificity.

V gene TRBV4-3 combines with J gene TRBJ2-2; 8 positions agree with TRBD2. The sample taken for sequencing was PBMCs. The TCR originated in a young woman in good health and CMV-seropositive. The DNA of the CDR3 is TGCGCCAGCAGCCAAGATTATAAGCGGGAGTGGGCCGGGGAGCTGTTTTTT. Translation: CASSQDYKREWAGELFF.